The TCR beta chain described here comes from a study of cytomegalovirus exposure and HLA in healthy donors. Study-level points and caveats: Apart from CMV serostatus, no immune exposure information was available. Reportedly, TCR beta sequences accurately predicted HLA-A and HLA-B alleles in most subjects. Later on, analysis showed that most CMV-associated TCR beta chains appeared to be HLA-restricted.

Use of 60 Vbeta and 13 Jbeta primers characterized the PCR. TCRdb's table, derived via immunoSEQ multiplex PCR, lists solely in-frame clones and lacks some. The repertoire holds over 100,000 clones, with about four fifths as singletons. As regards this clone: Its antigen is currently unknown.

V lost 1 base and J 7 bases, leaving 11 bases between the germline ends. This CDR3 contains 15 residues. Germline lookup yields CDR1 SEHNR and CDR2 FQNEAQ (reference sequence). The sample comprised PBMCs. The rearrangement uses TRBV7-9 and TRBJ2-6; a weak D match, TRBD2 (5 bases). This TCR was recovered from a man aged 30 to 45 in good health and CMV-seropositive. CDR3 amino acids: CASSLGGPRANVLTF. Written as DNA, the CDR3 is TGTGCCAGCAGCTTAGGAGGGCCGCGAGCCAACGTCCTGACTTTC.